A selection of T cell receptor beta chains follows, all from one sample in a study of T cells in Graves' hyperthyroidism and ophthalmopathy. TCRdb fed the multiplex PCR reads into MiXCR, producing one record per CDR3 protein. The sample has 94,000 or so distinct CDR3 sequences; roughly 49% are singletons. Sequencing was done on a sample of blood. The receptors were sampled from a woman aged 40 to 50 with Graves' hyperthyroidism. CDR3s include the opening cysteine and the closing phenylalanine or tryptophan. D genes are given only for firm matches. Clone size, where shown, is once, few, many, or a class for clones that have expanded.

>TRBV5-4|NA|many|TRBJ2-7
CASSSRSEQYF
TGTGCCAGCAGCTCTAGATCCGAGCAGTACTTC
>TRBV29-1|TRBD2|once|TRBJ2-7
CSQLAGGPGEQYF
TGCAGCCAATTGGCGGGAGGGCCTGGCGAGCAGTACTTC
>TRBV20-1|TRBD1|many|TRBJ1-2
CSARERDRVSGYTF
TGCAGTGCTAGAGAAAGGGACAGGGTCTCTGGCTACACCTTC
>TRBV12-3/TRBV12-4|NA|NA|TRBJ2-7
CASSYSPIRPAYYEQYF
TGTGCCAGCAGTTACTCACCTATTAGACCAGCGTACTACGAGCAGTACTTC
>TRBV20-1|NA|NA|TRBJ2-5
CSARTQYF
TGCAGTGCTAGAACCCAGTACTTC
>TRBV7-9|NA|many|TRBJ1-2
CASSLGGHGYTF
TGTGCCAGCAGCTTAGGGGGACATGGCTACACCTTC
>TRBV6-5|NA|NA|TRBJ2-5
CASSFLAQYF
TGTGCCAGCAGTTTCCTGGCCCAGTACTTC
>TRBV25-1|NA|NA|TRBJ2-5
CASSDGDSRGKETQYF
TGTGCCAGCAGTGACGGGGACTCTCGAGGGAAAGAGACCCAGTACTTC
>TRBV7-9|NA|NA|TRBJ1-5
CASSRWNQPQHF
TGTGCCAGCAGTCGCTGGAATCAGCCCCAGCATTTT
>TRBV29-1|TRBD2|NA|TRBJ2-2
CSVDGGSHTGELFF
TGCAGCGTTGACGGCGGGAGCCACACCGGGGAGCTGTTTTTT
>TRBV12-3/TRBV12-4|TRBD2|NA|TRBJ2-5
CASSPRLGLAGDQYF
TGTGCCAGCAGTCCGCGACTTGGACTAGCGGGAGACCAGTACTTC